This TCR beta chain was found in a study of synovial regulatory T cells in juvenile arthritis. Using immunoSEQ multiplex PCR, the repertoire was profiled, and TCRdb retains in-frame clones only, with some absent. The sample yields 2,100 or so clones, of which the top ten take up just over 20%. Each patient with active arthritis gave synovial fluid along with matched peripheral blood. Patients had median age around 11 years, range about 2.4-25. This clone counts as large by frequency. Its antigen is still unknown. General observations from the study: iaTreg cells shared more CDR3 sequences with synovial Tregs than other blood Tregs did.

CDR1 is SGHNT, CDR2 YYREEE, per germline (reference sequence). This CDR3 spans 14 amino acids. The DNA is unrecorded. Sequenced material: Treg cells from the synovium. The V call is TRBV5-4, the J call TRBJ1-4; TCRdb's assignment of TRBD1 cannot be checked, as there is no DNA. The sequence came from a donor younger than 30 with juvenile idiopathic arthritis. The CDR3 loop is CASSLAGAAEKLFF.